The 5 T cell receptor beta chains given below trace back to one sample, sequenced in a study of T cells after yellow fever vaccination (dated by TCRdb to 2018 to 2020). Library method: 5' RACE. Reads for this sample came from an Illumina HiSeq 2500. The public reads were quality trimmed at Q25 with fastp and then assembled into clones with MiXCR by TCRdb, keeping productive beta chains. Rows are combined by CDR3 protein, so each entry shows the most common genes and DNA. The sample table shows approximately 61,000 distinct CDR3 sequences, and approximately 7.7% are seen once. Together, the top ten hold around 44% of the sample. The treatment or condition label on this specimen signifies: live attenuated yellow fever vaccine strain. Material: CD8+ T cells sorted from PBMCs, obtained on the day of the first yellow fever vaccination. The receptors here all came from a man aged 18 to 29 who received the YFV17D yellow fever vaccine.

The table lists this clonotype with many counts. The chain combines TRBV20-1 with TRBJ2-2, with D possibly being TRBD1 or TRBD2 (5 bases each). CDR1 is DFQATT and CDR2 is SNEGSKA in the germline V gene (reference sequence). V gave up 0 bases and J gave up 3 bases, with 20 bases separating them. The CDR3 loop spans 18 amino acids. The CDR3 DNA reads TGCAGTGCTAGAGATCCGGTTGAGAGGGGATGGGACACCGGGGAGCTGTTTTTT. It yields the protein CSARDPVERGWDTGELFF.

This clonotype was seen a handful of times. This chain connects TRBV6-4 to TRBJ2-3; 10 bases align to TRBD1. V lost 2 bases and J lost 4; bases outside the gene matches: 0. CDR3 size: 14 residues. Germline CDR1 is MRHNA and CDR2 is SNTAGT. The CDR3 coding sequence is TGTGCCAGCAGTGACGGACAGGGGGCAGATACGCAGTATTTT. It yields the protein CASSDGQGADTQYF.

This clonotype was seen only a few times. CDR3 bases: TGTGCCAGCAGACTGACAGGGGGCCCTCAGCCCCAGCATTTT. It yields the protein CASRLTGGPQPQHF. The chain recombines TRBV27 with TRBJ1-5; 10 bases align to TRBD1. Germline CDR1 is MNHEY and CDR2 is SMNVEV (reference sequence). The V and J ends lost 6 bases and 6 bases, in that order; junction bases with no gene match: 5. This CDR3 region has 14 residues.

This rearrangement joins TRBV7-8 to TRBJ2-7; 7 nucleotides agree with TRBD1. The CDR3 consists of 15 residues. J gave up 1 base and V 5 bases, and 8 bases lay outside the gene matches. Looked up from germline, CDR1 is SGHVS and CDR2 is FQNEAQ. This chain's CDR3 is CASSAHPGQSYEQYF. The CDR3, as DNA: TGTGCCAGCAGCGCCCACCCGGGACAGTCCTACGAGCAGTACTTC.

In nucleotides, the CDR3 is TGCAGTGCTAGAGAAATCCCGGATTTGAACACTGAAGCTTTCTTT. Amino acids: CSAREIPDLNTEAFF. The gene calls are TRBV20-1 and TRBJ1-1; no reliable D call. The V gene lost 0 bases and the J gene lost 0 bases, with 11 bases spanning the gap. This CDR3 is 15 amino acids long. Germline V gene lookup returns CDR1 DFQATT and CDR2 SNEGSKA (reference sequence).